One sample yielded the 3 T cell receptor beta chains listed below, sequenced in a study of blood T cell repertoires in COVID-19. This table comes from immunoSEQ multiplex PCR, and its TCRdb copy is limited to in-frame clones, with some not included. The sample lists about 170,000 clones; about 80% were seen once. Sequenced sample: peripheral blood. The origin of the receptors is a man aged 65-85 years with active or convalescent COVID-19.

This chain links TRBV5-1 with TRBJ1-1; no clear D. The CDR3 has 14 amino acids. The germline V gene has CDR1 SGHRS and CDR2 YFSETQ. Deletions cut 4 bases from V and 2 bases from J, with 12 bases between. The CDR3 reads CASSIDTFNTEAFF. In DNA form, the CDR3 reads TGCGCCAGCAGCATTGACACGTTTAACACTGAAGCTTTCTTT.

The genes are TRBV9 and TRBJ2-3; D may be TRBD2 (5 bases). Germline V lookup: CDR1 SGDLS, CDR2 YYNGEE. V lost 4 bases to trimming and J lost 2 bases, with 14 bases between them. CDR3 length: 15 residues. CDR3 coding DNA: TGTGCCAGCAGCCGAGGGATAGGAGACACAGATACGCAGTATTTT. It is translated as CASSRGIGDTDTQYF.

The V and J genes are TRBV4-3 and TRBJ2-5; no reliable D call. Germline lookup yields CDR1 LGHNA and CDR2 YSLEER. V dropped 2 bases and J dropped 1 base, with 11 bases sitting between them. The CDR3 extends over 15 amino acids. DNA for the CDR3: TGCGCCAGCAGCCAAAGTTGGGCACTCCAAGAGACCCAGTACTTC. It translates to CASSQSWALQETQYF.